This T cell receptor beta chain was identified in a study of monozygotic twins with inflammatory bowel disease. Study-level findings and limits: Versus healthy twins, IBD patients showed fewer clonotypes shared with others, especially with disease activity.

Through template switching, UMIs that included a 6-nucleotide sample barcode were added. TCRdb reworked the 5' RACE reads into one entry per CDR3 protein, no DNA. This sample contains about 160,000 distinct CDR3 sequences. Concerning this clonotype itself: Its target is not known.

The CDR3 consists of 14 residues. Germline loops: CDR1 SNHLY, CDR2 FYNNEI. The V and J genes are TRBV2 and TRBJ2-7. The sequencing sample was made of blood. This sequence was found in a human donor with ulcerative colitis or Crohn's disease, or a healthy co-twin of an affected twin (not recorded which). CDR3 in amino acids: CASSEATSRDEQYF.